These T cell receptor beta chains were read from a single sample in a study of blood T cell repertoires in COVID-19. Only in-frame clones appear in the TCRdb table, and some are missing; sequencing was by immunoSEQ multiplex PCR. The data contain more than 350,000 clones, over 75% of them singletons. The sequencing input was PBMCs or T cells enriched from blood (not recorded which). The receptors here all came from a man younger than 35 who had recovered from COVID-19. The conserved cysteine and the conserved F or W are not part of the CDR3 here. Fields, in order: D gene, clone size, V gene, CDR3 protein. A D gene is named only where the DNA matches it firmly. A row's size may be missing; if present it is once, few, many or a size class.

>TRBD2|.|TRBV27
ASRILAGGTDTQY
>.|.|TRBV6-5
ASSYSRGGSGAEQY
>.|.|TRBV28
ASSLRNREETQY
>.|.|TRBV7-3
ASSLNPGPYEQY
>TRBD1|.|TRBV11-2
ASSKGQGNYGYT
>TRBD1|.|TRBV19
ASSVDRGRINEQY
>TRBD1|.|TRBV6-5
ASSYSQGATEAF
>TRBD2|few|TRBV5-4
ASSFGGSRGMETQY
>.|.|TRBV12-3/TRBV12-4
ASSSRRDEAF
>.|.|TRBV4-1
ASSQVGGRTDTQY
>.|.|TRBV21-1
ANPWAEANPEGADTQY
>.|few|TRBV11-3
ASSPGFGEKLF
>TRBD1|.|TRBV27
ASSFSVYRGTEAF
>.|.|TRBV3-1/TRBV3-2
ASSPPGYEQF
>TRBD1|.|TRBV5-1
ASSLGTGAGDTEAF
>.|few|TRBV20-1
SALTDTEAF
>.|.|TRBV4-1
ASSQGGDTKYEQY
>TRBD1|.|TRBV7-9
ASSLGQGWNGEKLF
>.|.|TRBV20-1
SASQDSGLGEQY
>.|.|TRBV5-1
ASSLGFEYGANVLT
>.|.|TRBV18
ASSPPAGSEQY
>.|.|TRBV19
ASSIDSQTGVATQY
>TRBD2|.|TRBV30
AWGDPGLGTGELF
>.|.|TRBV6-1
ASRESVTYQGGEQY
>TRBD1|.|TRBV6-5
ASSQTGGYEQY
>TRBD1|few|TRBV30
AWSGQGYGGYT
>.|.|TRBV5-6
ASSLTVPETTNEKLF
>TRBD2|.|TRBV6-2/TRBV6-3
ASSPGTSGSNTGELF
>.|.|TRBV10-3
ATYRQDGPGNTIY
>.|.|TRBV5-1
ASSLGVRRLEKLF
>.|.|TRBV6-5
ASSRDVWGGEQF
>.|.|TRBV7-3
ASSSTAGGDGYT
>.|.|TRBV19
ASSISGGAYGYT
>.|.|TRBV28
ASRATGAHNLYEQY
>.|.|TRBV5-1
ASRETGSGNTIY
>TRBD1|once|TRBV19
ASSIVGTGPNEQF
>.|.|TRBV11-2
ASSLALLGSGYT
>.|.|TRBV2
ASSYDRSTDTQY
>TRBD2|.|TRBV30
AWSPLAGETANTGELF
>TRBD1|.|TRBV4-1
ASSLSSGTGTSDTQY
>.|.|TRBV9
ASGFSQITDTQY
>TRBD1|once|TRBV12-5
ASGRGTGGYTGELF
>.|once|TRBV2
ASNSERARGGSQPQH
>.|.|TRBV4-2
ASSQDTRGRHNEQY
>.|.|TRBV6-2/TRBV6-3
ASSYQGGPVYEQY
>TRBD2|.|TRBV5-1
ASSPLPGLAGNNEQF